The 22 T cell receptor beta chains below come from one sample, sequenced in a study of T cells in Graves' hyperthyroidism and ophthalmopathy. Amplification targeted TCR beta CDR3 regions from RNA transcripts. An initial round of RT-PCR targeting the TCR CDR3 relied on the HTBI primer set. One entry per CDR3 protein, called by TCRdb with MiXCR from the multiplex PCR reads. This table has 550,000 to 700,000 distinct CDR3 sequences, about 15% appearing once. The sequencing sample was made of blood. Receptors were obtained from a woman in her 40s with Graves' ophthalmopathy.

This clonotype appeared many times. The V call is TRBV20-1, the J call TRBJ1-2, with D unclear. The CDR3 is 11 amino acids. V dropped 6 bases and J dropped 3 bases, with 8 bases sitting between them. The V gene's germline CDR1 is DFQATT and CDR2 SNEGSKA (reference sequence). The CDR3 DNA reads TGCAGTGCCTCGTCGGACTATGGCTACACCTTC. It yields the protein CSASSDYGYTF.

CDR3 sequence (DNA): TGCGCCAGCAGCTTGAGTGCCCGGGACAGGGAAGAGACCCAGTACTTC. Translating it yields CASSLSARDREETQYF. J is TRBJ2-5 and V is TRBV5-1, with TRBD1 identical over 9 bases. V dropped 1 base and J dropped 3; count of bases not matched to a gene: 7. The CDR3 is 16 amino acids. Germline assignment: CDR1 SGHRS and CDR2 YFSETQ.

The rearrangement uses TRBV11-2 and TRBJ2-5; possibly TRBD1 for D (5 bases). V lost 1 base, J lost 7 bases, and 19 bases lay in between. Germline lookup yields CDR1 SGHAT and CDR2 FQNNGV. This CDR3 region has 16 residues. The CDR3 DNA reads as TGTGCCAGCAGCTTAGTTTCTACAGGCGCCCGGGTGACCCAGTACTTC. It encodes CASSLVSTGARVTQYF.

This clonotype came up many times. The chain is built from TRBV12-3 or TRBV12-4 and TRBJ1-2; no definite D call. V was pared by 3 bases and J by 3 bases, with 8 bases between. The CDR3 is 13 residues long. CDR3 nucleotides: TGTGCCAGCAGTTTTTGGGTCGACTATGGCTACACCTTC. This translates into CASSFWVDYGYTF.

As concerns this clonotype: One junction end does not reproduce the germline sequence, and a read error may be involved. The rearrangement links TRBV4-1 to TRBJ1-1; D ambiguous. This CDR3 is 15 amino acids long. CDR1 is MGHRA, CDR2 YSYEKL, per germline. Here the CDR3 reads CASSKDRTVNTEAFF. CDR3 bases: TGCGCCAGCAGCAAAGACCGGACGGTGAACACTGAAGCTTTCTTT.

At least ten counts were recorded for this clonotype. The J gene is TRBJ1-2, the V gene TRBV7-9; D unclear. CDR3 size: 15 residues. V was shortened by 1 base and J by 0 bases, with 9 bases between the two germline ends. Germline loops: CDR1 SEHNR, CDR2 FQNEAQ (reference sequence). This CDR3 reads CASSLGWGSNYGYTF. Written as DNA, the CDR3 is TGTGCCAGCAGCTTAGGGTGGGGTTCTAACTATGGCTACACCTTC.

This clonotype has at least ten counts. The rearrangement links TRBV6-5 to TRBJ2-5, with TRBD2 matching 9 bases. The germline V gene has CDR1 MNHEY and CDR2 SVGAGI. V dropped 7 bases and J dropped 4; count of bases not matched to a gene: 7. The CDR3 loop spans 14 amino acids. CDR3 region: CASNVAGVPETQYF. CDR3 in DNA: TGTGCCAGCAACGTAGCGGGAGTCCCAGAGACCCAGTACTTC.

This clonotype appeared many times. J is TRBJ1-2 and V is TRBV28; tentatively, D is TRBD1 (5 bases). Germline CDR1 is MDHEN and CDR2 is SYDVKM. V was pared by 3 bases and J by 5 bases, with 13 bases between. The CDR3 is made up of 14 amino acids. The CDR3: CASSLGGTRYGYTF. CDR3 DNA: TGTGCCAGCAGTTTGGGGGGGACGAGGTATGGCTACACCTTC.

This clonotype was found many times. The V and J genes are TRBV11-2 and TRBJ2-7; 10 bases are shared with TRBD2. The J segment lost 5 bases and the V segment lost 2 bases, leaving 12 bases of the junction unmatched. The CDR3 has 17 amino acids. The germline V gene has CDR1 SGHAT and CDR2 FQNNGV. For the CDR3, the DNA is TGTGCCAGCAGCTTATCACCCCAGGCTAGCGGGAGCCACGAGCAGTACTTC. Translating gives CASSLSPQASGSHEQYF. Looking up the rest from reference TRBV11-2 and TRBJ2-7 gives the full variable domain: EAGVAQSPRYKIIEKRQSVAFWCNPISGHATLYWYQQILGQGPKLLIQFQNNGVVDDSQLPKDRFSAERLKGVDSTLKIQPAKLEDSAVYLCASSLSPQASGSHEQYFGPGTRLTVT.

This clonotype has more than one count but fewer than ten. The chain carries TRBV3-1 and TRBJ2-7; D gene ambiguous. CDR1 and CDR2 (germline): LGHDT, YNNKEL (reference sequence). The CDR3 has 16 amino acids. V lost 5 bases to trimming and J lost 0 bases, with 17 bases between them. CDR3 in DNA: TGTGCCAGCAGCTCAAGGTTAGGAGAGTTCTCCTACGAGCAGTACTTC. This gives the protein CASSSRLGEFSYEQYF.

This chain uses TRBV15 with TRBJ1-1, with 8 bases lining up with TRBD1. This CDR3 contains 14 residues. Germline V gene data show CDR1 as LNHNV and CDR2 as YYDKDF (reference sequence). Germline trimming cut 4 bases from V and 7 bases from J; bases unmatched to any gene: 8. The CDR3, as DNA: TGTGCCACCAGCACCCGGACAGGGCGTATTGAAGCTTTCTTT. It yields the protein CATSTRTGRIEAFF.

This clonotype was observed a single time. The chain has TRBV11-3 and TRBJ1-1; 8 bases are a match to TRBD1. The ends lost 5 bases at V and 4 bases at J; junction bases unmatched: 9. The CDR3 extends over 15 amino acids. The germline CDR1 and CDR2 sequences are SGHNT and YENEEA. The CDR3 coding sequence is TGTGCCAGCAGCGTCAGGGGGCCAGGGGCCACTGAAGCTTTCTTT. Its protein product is CASSVRGPGATEAFF.

This clonotype was observed at least ten times. The CDR3 sequence: CASSYMAGATGEQFF. CDR3 DNA: TGTGCCAGCAGTTACATGGCGGGAGCCACGGGTGAGCAGTTCTTC. The V gene is TRBV6-5, the J gene TRBJ2-1; 7 nucleotides agree with TRBD2. Germline trimming cut 2 bases from V and 9 bases from J; bases unmatched to any gene: 10. Germline values: CDR1 MNHEY, CDR2 SVGAGI. The CDR3 has 15 amino acids.

This clonotype was observed at least ten times. The chain is built from TRBV10-1 and TRBJ2-7, with D tentatively TRBD1 (6 bases). Trimming pared 0 bases from V and 0 bases from J, leaving 6 bases between. CDR1 and CDR2 (germline): WNHNN, SYGVQD (reference sequence). This CDR3 spans 14 amino acids. The CDR3 spells CASSESTGSYEQYF. As DNA, the CDR3 is TGCGCCAGCAGTGAGTCGACAGGCTCCTACGAGCAGTACTTC.

The CDR3 reads CASTEAGADEQYF. As DNA, the CDR3 is TGTGCCAGCACCGAAGCGGGAGCGGACGAGCAGTACTTC. V gene TRBV6-1 combines with J gene TRBJ2-7; TRBD2 matches at 8 bases. The CDR3 has 13 amino acids. The trim removed 7 bases at V and 5 bases at J, leaving 7 bases unmatched. Looked up from germline, CDR1 is MNHNS and CDR2 is SASEGT.

This chain connects TRBV4-3 to TRBJ1-2; the D is unclear. The CDR3 loop spans 15 amino acids. Between the trimmed V and J ends, which lost 1 base and 0 bases, there was a span of 9 bases. The germline gives CDR1 LGHNA, CDR2 YSLEER. CDR3 loop: CASSQGPDTNYGYTF. The CDR3 coding sequence is TGCGCCAGCAGCCAAGGACCCGACACTAACTATGGCTACACCTTC.

The table lists this clonotype with a count of one. V and J are TRBV12-3 or TRBV12-4 and TRBJ2-7, with D perhaps TRBD1 (5 bases). The CDR3 has 15 amino acids. Trimming removed 6 bases at V and 3 bases at J, with 18 bases between. CDR3 loop: CASRPRVGLSYEQYF. As DNA, the CDR3 is TGTGCCAGCAGGCCTAGGGTGGGGCTGAGCTACGAGCAGTACTTC.

This clonotype was counted once. This clone may be a read error of a much larger clone one base away. V is TRBV9 and J is TRBJ2-7; TRBD1 agrees at 7 bases. This CDR3 is built from 15 residues. Germline V lookup: CDR1 SGDLS, CDR2 YYNGEE. Trimming at V came to 0 bases and at J to 3 bases, leaving 6 bases not matched to a gene. This CDR3 reads CASSVGGDSLYEQYF. CDR3 DNA: TGTGCCAGCAGCGTAGGAGGGGACAGCCTCTACGAGCAGTACTTC. The complete variable domain, with remaining parts taken from reference TRBV9 and TRBJ2-7, reads DSGVTQTPKHLITATGQRVTLRCSPRSGDLSVYWYQQSLDQGLQFLIQYYNGEERAKGNILERFSAQQFPDLHSELNLSSLELGDSALYFCASSVGGDSLYEQYFGPGTRLTVT.

This clonotype was seen many times. The chain joins TRBV4-3 to TRBJ2-5; perhaps TRBD1 as D (6 bases). This CDR3 spans 16 amino acids. CDR1 LGHNA and CDR2 YSLEER come from the germline V gene. V was shortened by 4 bases and J by 5 bases, with 20 bases between the two germline ends. The CDR3: CASSLNPQGTRETQYF. The CDR3 nucleotides read TGCGCCAGCAGCCTCAACCCGCAGGGGACGCGGGAGACCCAGTACTTC.

The chain is built from TRBV15 and TRBJ1-1, with D tentatively TRBD1 (5 bases). CDR1 is LNHNV and CDR2 is YYDKDF in the germline V gene (reference sequence). The CDR3 covers 13 residues. V lost 3 bases and J lost 6, with 11 bases in between. The CDR3: CATSRRRGAEAFF. For the CDR3, the DNA is TGTGCCACCAGCAGGAGGCGGGGGGCTGAAGCTTTCTTT.

This clonotype showed up many times. The chain couples TRBV28 to TRBJ2-7; 9 bases map to TRBD1. V dropped 5 bases and J dropped 1; count of bases not matched to a gene: 9. Germline CDR1 is MDHEN and CDR2 is SYDVKM. The CDR3 totals 16 residues. The CDR3 loop is CASSPPGTGISYEQYF. CDR3 nucleotide sequence: TGTGCCAGCAGTCCCCCCGGGACAGGGATTTCCTACGAGCAGTACTTC.

This clonotype was seen many times. The chain recombines TRBV19 with TRBJ1-1; D is possibly TRBD1 (6 bases). V lost 7 bases and J lost 4, with 19 bases in between. This CDR3 contains 15 residues. Germline values: CDR1 LNHDA, CDR2 SQIVND (reference sequence). CDR3 sequence: CASTRAGGLGTEAFF. In DNA, the CDR3 is TGTGCCAGTACCAGGGCGGGGGGGCTCGGCACTGAAGCTTTCTTT. Full variable domain (rest looked up from reference TRBV19 and TRBJ1-1): DGGITQSPKYLFRKEGQNVTLSCEQNLNHDAMYWYRQDPGQGLRLIYYSQIVNDFQKGDIAEGYSVSREKKESFPLTVTSAQKNPTAFYLCASTRAGGLGTEAFFGQGTRLTVV.